This TCR beta chain was sequenced for a study of shared clonotypes between healthy human individuals. Across the whole study: Per-donor plates numbered three CD4 naive, three CD4 memory, two CD8 naive and one CD8 memory.

V gave up 1 base and J gave up 4 bases; unmatched junction bases: 4. Per germline, CDR1 SSHAT and CDR2 FNYEAQ (reference sequence). This CDR3 has 14 residues. Study-level findings and limits: Naive CD4 clonotype sharing across several donors was 4.5% to 6%.

200 to 250 ng DNA, 30,000 or so T cell genomes, went into each sorted-subset replicate PCR. Assay: immunoSEQ multiplex PCR; the TCRdb copy retains only in-frame clones and omits some. Among roughly 2,500,000 clones listed, 80% to 95% were seen once. On this clone: Antigen unknown.

This sequence was found in a man between 18 and 35 years old in good health. Some clones in this sample may be carry-over from other donors' samples. The gene calls are TRBV7-7 and TRBJ2-7; 7 positions match TRBD2. The sequenced material came from naive CD4+ T cells from PBMCs. Stated subset: CD45RA+ positively selected. For the CDR3, the DNA is TGTGCCAGCAGCTTAGGGGGGGAGGGATACGAGCAGTACTTC. Protein sequence: CASSLGGEGYEQYF.